This note documents a single T cell receptor (beta chain) sequence. A read error may account for a junction end that differs from germline. The data were obtained in a study of CD8+CD57+ T cells in acquired aplastic anemia. The template used for profiling TCR beta VDJ and CDR3 was genomic DNA. Each CDR3 protein gets one entry after TCRdb re-called the reads with MiXCR. Of over 250,000 distinct CDR3 sequences listed, 45% to 65% are singletons. This CDR3 contains 15 residues. Germline CDR1 SGHTA, CDR2 FQGNSA. All sequencing subjects had displayed CD8+CD57+ cell expansion on flow cytometry. All patients had severe acquired aplastic anemia.

Input material: sorted CD4+, CD8+, or CD8+CD57+ T cells (not recorded which) from PBMCs. V gene TRBV7-2 combines with J gene TRBJ2-7, with D tentatively TRBD2 (5 bases). The sequence was collected from a human donor with aplastic anemia. The CDR3 sequence: CASSPARGQTYEQYF. CDR3 bases: TGCGCCAGCAGCCCCGCTCGCGGGCAGACCTACGAGCAGTACTTC. The whole variable domain, filled in from reference TRBV7-2 and TRBJ2-7, reads GAGVSQSPSNKVTEKGKDVELRCDPISGHTALYWYRQSLGQGLEFLIYFQGNSAPDKSGLPSDRFSAERTGGSVSTLTIQRTQQEDSAVYLCASSPARGQTYEQYFGPGTRLTVT.